This TCR beta chain was identified in a study of shared clonotypes between healthy human individuals. Overall study results and limits: Of the naive CD4 clonotypes, around 4.8% were shared across several donors.

Profiling relied on immunoSEQ multiplex PCR, and the TCRdb table lists in-frame clones only, not all of them. The data contain millions of clones, 90% to 95% of them seen just once; the ten biggest clones take up 0.39%. Germline-derived CDR1 and CDR2 are SEHNR and FQNEAQ (reference sequence). The V end lost 5 bases, the J end lost 6 bases, and 11 bases lay between the germline ends. This CDR3 has 13 residues. Remarks on this clone: Its antigen is not known.

The sequence was obtained from a man younger than 35 in good health. Some clones in this sample may be carry-over from other donors' samples. The rearrangement joins TRBV7-9 to TRBJ1-5; D gene uncertain. Material for sequencing was naive CD4+ T cells from PBMCs. Noted subset: CD45RA+ positively selected. The chain's CDR3 is CASSPSAGQPQHF. For the CDR3, the DNA is TGTGCCAGCAGCCCCTCGGCCGGTCAGCCCCAGCATTTT.